What follows are 25 T cell receptor beta chains derived from one specimen sequenced in a study of blood T cells in healthy people across ages. The second PCR ran roughly 6 to 11 cycles with a sample-barcoded 5' primer and J-beta primers. TCRdb processed the 5' RACE reads anew with MiXCR; each CDR3 protein has one entry. The sample has about 800,000 distinct CDR3 sequences, 25% seen once. These data were also reused for a study on T cells of mothers and their children.

Sequencing was performed on blood. Receptor source: a boy aged 5 to 17 in good health.

The rearrangement joins TRBV11-2 to TRBJ2-5; maybe TRBD1 (6 bases). The germline V and J ends were trimmed by 6 bases and 5 bases, with 22 bases remaining between them. The CDR3 totals 16 residues. Germline loops: CDR1 SGHAT, CDR2 FQNNGV. The CDR3, as DNA: TGTGCCAGCAGAAATCCGGGACAAGGGAAGATGGAGACCCAGTACTTC. Translated, it gives CASRNPGQGKMETQYF.

V is TRBV15 and J is TRBJ2-2, with D unclear. Germline loops: CDR1 LNHNV, CDR2 YYDKDF (reference sequence). The germline V and J ends were trimmed by 4 bases and 0 bases, with 9 bases remaining between them. The CDR3 covers 15 residues. In DNA, the CDR3 is TGTGCCACCAGCAACGACTGGCCGAACACCGGGGAGCTGTTTTTT. This codes for CATSNDWPNTGELFF.

This clonotype was picked up a small number of times. V gene TRBV7-9 combines with J gene TRBJ2-5; 8 bases are a match to TRBD2. The end of the DNA is better explained by TRBJ2-7, so the J call may be wrong. Germline CDR1 reads SEHNR; CDR2 reads FQNEAQ (reference sequence). This CDR3 has 14 residues. The CDR3 DNA reads TGTGCCAGCAGCCTAAGCGGGAGAGTTGACGAGCAGTACTTC. This translates into CASSLSGRVDEQYF.

The chain couples TRBV3-1 to TRBJ1-5, with D hard to call. From germline, CDR1 is LGHDT and CDR2 YNNKEL (reference sequence). The CDR3 sequence is 17 residues long. Deletions cut 3 bases from V and 7 bases from J, with 22 bases between. Here the CDR3 reads CASSQGGIGVLQQPQHF. As DNA, the CDR3 is TGTGCCAGCAGCCAGGGCGGTATCGGGGTTTTGCAACAGCCCCAGCATTTT.

This rearrangement joins TRBV9 to TRBJ2-5; D is possibly TRBD1 or TRBD2 (5 bases each). The ends were cut back, 4 bases at V and 4 bases at J, with 14 bases in the middle. The CDR3 has 14 residues. The germline V gene encodes CDR1 SGDLS and CDR2 YYNGEE. The CDR3 DNA follows: TGTGCCAGCAGCCCATCGGCAGGGAGAGAGACCCAGTACTTC. This gives the protein CASSPSAGRETQYF.

This clonotype has a handful of counts. The CDR3 loop is CASSLAAGGPRSGTIYF. DNA for the CDR3: TGTGCCAGCAGCTTAGCCGCGGGGGGGCCTCGATCTGGAACCATATATTTT. The chain has TRBV7-9 and TRBJ1-3; the D gene is possibly TRBD1 (6 bases). The CDR3 totals 17 residues. Per the germline V gene, CDR1 is SEHNR and CDR2 is FQNEAQ (reference sequence). V was trimmed by 0 bases and J by 10 bases, leaving 22 bases between them.

This clonotype was detected once. The V gene is TRBV28, the J gene TRBJ2-5, with 9 bases fitting TRBD2. V lost 6 bases and J lost 3; bases outside the gene matches: 11. Germline V gives CDR1 MDHEN, CDR2 SYDVKM. This CDR3 comprises 16 residues. Here the CDR3 reads CASSLGLGGREETQYF. DNA for the CDR3: TGTGCCAGCAGCTTGGGGTTGGGCGGGAGGGAAGAGACCCAGTACTTC.

This sequence joins TRBV7-2 and TRBJ2-7, with D perhaps matching TRBD2 (5 bases). V was cut by 7 bases and J by 4 bases, with 17 bases left in between. The CDR3 covers 14 residues. Germline values: CDR1 SGHTA, CDR2 FQGNSA. The DNA for the CDR3 is TGTGCCAGCACCGCCGGAACTAGGGAATACGAGCAGTACTTC. As protein: CASTAGTREYEQYF. Based on the CDR3 plus reference TRBV7-2 and TRBJ2-7, the full variable domain is GAGVSQSPSNKVTEKGKDVELRCDPISGHTALYWYRQSLGQGLEFLIYFQGNSAPDKSGLPSDRFSAERTGGSVSTLTIQRTQQEDSAVYLCASTAGTREYEQYFGPGTRLTVT.

This clonotype was recorded at least ten times. The chain has TRBV6-6 and TRBJ2-5; 9 bases map to TRBD1. The CDR3 runs 14 residues. Germline V gives CDR1 MNHNY, CDR2 SVGAGI (reference sequence). Trimming removed 5 bases from V and 5 bases from J; junction bases left unmatched: 6. DNA for the CDR3: TGTGCCAGCAGTGCCCGGACAGGGGAGGAGACCCAGTACTTC. This gives the protein CASSARTGEETQYF.

The rearrangement links TRBV21-1 to TRBJ2-1; TRBD1, as called in the table, went unchecked against the DNA. TRBV21-1 is annotated as a pseudogene. The CDR3 loop spans 19 amino acids. This chain's CDR3 is CASSKGGTGVVRPRNEQFF. The DNA for the CDR3 is TGTGCCAGCAGCAAAGGCGGGACAGGGGTCGTAAGGCCTCGTAATGAGCAGTTCTTC.

V usage is TRBV27 and J usage is TRBJ2-5; 8 bases align to TRBD1. Judging by the DNA end, TRBJ2-7 fits better; the J call may be wrong. The CDR3 has 14 amino acids. Looked up from germline, CDR1 is MNHEY and CDR2 is SMNVEV (reference sequence). The CDR3 region is CASSPRGQENEQYF. The CDR3 nucleotides read TGTGCCAGCAGCCCTCGGGGACAGGAAAACGAGCAGTACTTC.

This clonotype was picked up a small number of times. This CDR3 reads CATSRDLLRGTGATDTQYF. Written as DNA, the CDR3 is TGTGCCACCAGCAGAGATCTTTTGAGGGGGACAGGGGCCACAGATACGCAGTATTTT. This chain joins TRBV15 and TRBJ2-3; 10 nucleotides align to TRBD1. CDR1 and CDR2 (germline): LNHNV, YYDKDF (reference sequence). The V and J ends lost 0 bases and 2 bases, in that order; junction bases with no gene match: 11. The CDR3 length is 19 residues.

This clonotype occurred a few times. The chain couples TRBV20-1 to TRBJ1-1, with TRBD1 as a possible D gene (6 bases). Deletions cut 2 bases from V and 3 bases from J, with 10 bases between. Germline loops: CDR1 DFQATT, CDR2 SNEGSKA (reference sequence). This CDR3 comprises 13 residues. CDR3 protein: CSARYRVDTEAFF. The CDR3 coding sequence is TGCAGTGCTAGATACAGGGTGGACACTGAAGCTTTCTTT.

The chain employs TRBV12-3 or TRBV12-4 and TRBJ2-3; 8 bases align to TRBD2. This CDR3 is 15 amino acids long. The J segment lost 3 bases and the V segment lost 7 bases, leaving 9 bases of the junction unmatched. The DNA of the CDR3 is TGTGCCAGCACCAAAAACGGGGGGGGAACAGATACGCAGTATTTT. Amino acids: CASTKNGGGTDTQYF.

This clonotype was seen a handful of times. V is TRBV28 and J is TRBJ1-4; D possibly corresponds to TRBD1 (6 bases). V was cut by 5 bases and J by 8 bases, with 12 bases left in between. Germline CDR1 and CDR2: MDHEN and SYDVKM. CDR3 length: 13 amino acids. CDR3 nucleotide sequence: TGTGCCAGCAGTCCACAGGGCAGGGAAAAACTGTTTTTT. Translating gives CASSPQGREKLFF.

The chain couples TRBV10-3 to TRBJ1-5; D call uncertain. The CDR3 totals 13 residues. V dropped 2 bases and J dropped 5 bases, with 7 bases sitting between them. Germline V CDR1 and CDR2: ENHRY, SYGVKD. DNA for the CDR3: TGTGCCATCAGTGAGATTTCAGATCAGCCCCAGCATTTT. Translated, it gives CAISEISDQPQHF.

This clonotype turned up a few times. The chain has TRBV28 and TRBJ2-7, with D possibly being TRBD1 or TRBD2 (5 bases each). There are 13 residues in the CDR3. Germline V gene data show CDR1 as MDHEN and CDR2 as SYDVKM. Trimming shortened V by 5 bases and J by 3 bases, and 11 bases separated the two germline ends. DNA of the CDR3: TGTGCCAGCAGTCACCGGGACGGCTACGAGCAGTACTTC. Protein product: CASSHRDGYEQYF.

This chain connects TRBV6-2 or TRBV6-3 to TRBJ1-5; D might be TRBD1 (5 bases). V lost 5 bases to trimming and J lost 2 bases, with 13 bases between them. Per the germline V gene, CDR1 is MNHEY and CDR2 is SVGEGT. CDR3 size: 15 residues. Written as DNA, the CDR3 is TGTGCCAGCAGTCACGAATGGGGCGGCAATCAGCCCCAGCATTTT. Translating gives CASSHEWGGNQPQHF.

This clonotype was picked up a small number of times. The chain employs TRBV6-2 or TRBV6-3 and TRBJ2-1, with TRBD2 matching over 8 bases. TRBJ2-5 matches the DNA end more closely, so the J call is doubtful. Germline CDR1 MNHEY, CDR2 SVGEGT. The CDR3 sequence is 18 residues long. CDR3 sequence (DNA): TGTGCCAGCAGTCTTAACGAGCTATTAGCGGGGAGTCAGGAGACCCAGTACTTC. Residues: CASSLNELLAGSQETQYF.

This chain uses TRBV25-1 with TRBJ1-4; TRBD1 might be the D (6 bases). Trimming left V 1 base short and J 4 bases short, with 13 bases between. CDR3 size: 16 residues. CDR1 is MGHDK, CDR2 SYGVNS, per germline. DNA of the CDR3: TGTGCCAGCAGTGAATTAGGAGGGGACATTAATGAAAAACTGTTTTTT. Amino acid sequence: CASSELGGDINEKLFF.

The chain has TRBV7-2 and TRBJ2-1; 8 bases line up with TRBD2. V trimming: 2 bases; J trimming: 4 bases; junction bases outside the gene matches: 16. Germline-derived CDR1 and CDR2 are SGHTA and FQGNSA. There are 19 residues in the CDR3. The CDR3 DNA sequence: TGTGCCAGCAGCTTATCTAGGGAGCGCGGGACTAGGGGGTACAATGAGCAGTTCTTC. Protein product: CASSLSRERGTRGYNEQFF.

J is TRBJ1-4 and V is TRBV20-1; 10 bases map to TRBD1. Unmatched junction bases numbered 8, after V lost 6 bases and J lost 7 bases. CDR1 and CDR2 (germline): DFQATT, SNEGSKA (reference sequence). The CDR3 runs 14 residues. The CDR3 bases are TGCAGTGCGGACCCGACAGGGGGCGTTGAAAAACTGTTTTTT. Its protein is CSADPTGGVEKLFF.

This chain uses TRBV28 with TRBJ2-5; TRBD1 is a possible D gene (7 bases). The germline V gene has CDR1 MDHEN and CDR2 SYDVKM. This CDR3 contains 18 residues. V lost 5 bases and J lost 0, with 22 bases in between. The DNA for the CDR3 is TGTGCCAGCAGTCCACCCGGTCGGCCAGGGGGGTACCAAGAGACCCAGTACTTC. It specifies CASSPPGRPGGYQETQYF. The complete variable domain, with remaining parts taken from reference TRBV28 and TRBJ2-5, reads DVKVTQSSRYLVKRTGEKVFLECVQDMDHENMFWYRQDPGLGLRLIYFSYDVKMKEKGDIPEGYSVSREKKERFSLILESASTNQTSMYLCASSPPGRPGGYQETQYFGPGTRLLVL.

The CDR3 region has the DNA TGTGCCAGCAGCTTAGGCGTGACAAAAGAGACCCAGTACTTC. This gives the protein CASSLGVTKETQYF. This chain joins TRBV7-8 and TRBJ2-5; D is ambiguous. CDR3 length equals 14 residues. V shed 1 base and J shed 3 bases, with 9 bases lying between them. Germline V lookup: CDR1 SGHVS, CDR2 FQNEAQ.

This clonotype has only a few counts. CDR3 amino acids: CSVQGLGGRDEQFF. The DNA for the CDR3 is TGCAGCGTGCAGGGACTAGGGGGTAGGGATGAGCAGTTCTTC. V usage is TRBV29-1 and J usage is TRBJ2-1; 8 nucleotides line up with TRBD2. Germline trimming cut 6 bases from V and 8 bases from J; bases unmatched to any gene: 12. This CDR3 is 14 amino acids long. The V gene's germline CDR1 is SQVTM and CDR2 ANQGSEA.